Below are 17 T cell receptor beta chains sequenced from a single sample in a study of early stage breast cancer tumors. Assay used: immunoSEQ multiplex PCR; TCRdb lists only in-frame clones, some missing. The repertoire has roughly 57,000 clones, 75% to 95% of them found once; the top ten carry less than 5%. Sequences were obtained from blood. All receptors come from a person aged 70 to 79 with breast cancer.

V and J are TRBV30 and TRBJ1-4; TRBD1 matches at 8 bases. Trimming cost V 3 bases and J 0 bases; bases outside gene matches: 6. Per the germline V gene, CDR1 is GTSNPN and CDR2 is SVGIG (reference sequence). The CDR3 has 16 residues. The CDR3 bases are TGTGCCTGGAGCTTTGGACAGGGTGCAACTAATGAAAAACTGTTTTTT. Encoded protein: CAWSFGQGATNEKLFF.

The chain employs TRBV28 and TRBJ1-2, with a tentative D call TRBD1 (5 bases). The CDR3 runs 13 residues. Germline V gives CDR1 MDHEN, CDR2 SYDVKM. V was clipped by 7 bases and J by 1 base, with 10 bases between them. In DNA, the CDR3 is TGTGCCAGCATGACGGGGGGTAACTATGGCTACACCTTC. Amino acid sequence: CASMTGGNYGYTF.

This sequence joins TRBV21-1 and TRBJ2-7; TRBD2, as called in the table, went unchecked against the DNA. TRBV21-1 is tagged as a pseudogene. CDR3 length: 17 residues. DNA of the CDR3: TGTGCCAGCAGCGCGCCCCAATTATTCCGGGATTACTACGAGCAGTACTTC. Translated, it gives CASSAPQLFRDYYEQYF.

The genes are TRBV5-6 and TRBJ1-5; 10 bases map to TRBD1. Germline lookup yields CDR1 SGHDT and CDR2 YYEEEE. The CDR3 length is 16 residues. The V segment lost 4 bases and the J segment 7 bases; nucleotides outside the gene matches: 11. The CDR3 loop is CASSPGTGVPGQPQHF. The CDR3, as DNA: TGTGCCAGCAGCCCCGGGACAGGGGTTCCAGGGCAGCCCCAGCATTTT. The entire variable domain, with the rest obtained from reference TRBV5-6 and TRBJ1-5, is as follows: DAGVTQSPTHLIKTRGQQVTLRCSPKSGHDTVSWYQQALGQGPQFIFQYYEEEERQRGNFPDRFSGHQFPNYSSELNVNALLLGDSALYLCASSPGTGVPGQPQHFGDGTRLSIL.

The CDR3 bases are TGTGCCACCAGCAGAGCCCTGGGCGCGTTGGGGGGGCGTGGGGCCAACGTCCTGACTTTC. Protein product: CATSRALGALGGRGANVLTF. V usage is TRBV15 and J usage is TRBJ2-6, with D maybe TRBD2 (7 bases). In germline, CDR1 is LNHNV, CDR2 YYDKDF (reference sequence). The V gene lost 1 base and the J gene lost 3 bases, with 22 bases spanning the gap. This CDR3 comprises 20 residues.

The chain links TRBV11-2 to TRBJ2-2; D not resolved. Trimming took 0 bases from V and 8 from J, leaving 13 bases between them. CDR1 is SGHAT, CDR2 FQNNGV, per germline. This CDR3 has 15 residues. CDR3 loop: CASSLDPSSRGELFF. In DNA form, the CDR3 reads TGTGCCAGCAGCTTAGATCCGAGTTCTAGAGGGGAGCTGTTTTTT.

The rearrangement uses TRBV30 and TRBJ1-5, with D perhaps matching TRBD1 (5 bases). CDR3 size: 14 residues. Between the trimmed V and J ends, which lost 4 bases and 5 bases, there was a span of 15 bases. From germline, CDR1 is GTSNPN and CDR2 SVGIG (reference sequence). The CDR3 here is CAWNPGGAHQPQHF. In nucleotides, the CDR3 is TGTGCCTGGAATCCGGGAGGGGCCCATCAGCCCCAGCATTTT.

The V gene is TRBV6-5, the J gene TRBJ2-2; D is uncertain. Trimming took 9 bases from V and 5 from J, leaving 7 bases between them. Germline V gene lookup returns CDR1 MNHEY and CDR2 SVGAGI. CDR3 size: 11 residues. The CDR3 sequence is CASSGTGELFF. CDR3 DNA sequence: TGTGCCAGTTCAGGTACCGGGGAGCTGTTTTTT.

The V call is TRBV5-1, the J call TRBJ1-5; 11 bases fit TRBD1. The CDR3 sequence is 14 residues long. Unmatched junction bases numbered 7, after V lost 4 bases and J lost 10 bases. Germline loops: CDR1 SGHRS, CDR2 YFSETQ. CDR3 loop: CASSPGTGGSPQHF. CDR3 sequence (DNA): TGCGCCAGCAGCCCCGGGACAGGGGGGAGCCCCCAGCATTTT. The complete variable domain, with remaining parts taken from reference TRBV5-1 and TRBJ1-5, reads KAGVTQTPRYLIKTRGQQVTLSCSPISGHRSVSWYQQTPGQGLQFLFEYFSETQRNKGNFPGRFSGRQFSNSRSEMNVSTLELGDSALYLCASSPGTGGSPQHFGDGTRLSIL.

This rearrangement joins TRBV5-1 to TRBJ1-1; 9 bases are shared with TRBD1. This CDR3 has 16 residues. Losses at the gene ends were 1 base for V and 1 base for J; bases not matched to a gene: 5. Germline CDR1 SGHRS, CDR2 YFSETQ. The CDR3 DNA reads as TGCGCCAGCAGCTTGAGACAGGGGGGAGAGAACACTGAAGCTTTCTTT. This sequence encodes CASSLRQGGENTEAFF.

The V and J genes are TRBV5-4 and TRBJ1-1; a possible D gene is TRBD1 (5 bases). V gave up 0 bases and J gave up 1 base, with 13 bases separating them. The CDR3 extends over 16 amino acids. The germline V gene encodes CDR1 SGHNT and CDR2 YYREEE (reference sequence). The DNA for the CDR3 is TGTGCCAGCAGCTTGGGAAACAGCAGGGCGAACACTGAAGCTTTCTTT. Its protein is CASSLGNSRANTEAFF.

The chain links TRBV13 to TRBJ2-5, with 8 nucleotides matching TRBD2. Germline CDR1 reads PRHDT; CDR2 reads FYEKMQ (reference sequence). Trimming at V came to 0 bases and at J to 5 bases, leaving 5 bases not matched to a gene. This CDR3 is built from 15 residues. The CDR3: CASSLGKGLGETQYF. In DNA, the CDR3 is TGTGCCAGCAGCTTAGGCAAGGGACTAGGGGAGACCCAGTACTTC.

The chain employs TRBV4-3 and TRBJ1-6, with D maybe TRBD1 (6 bases). The V end lost 5 bases, the J end lost 7 bases, and 12 bases lay between the germline ends. The CDR3 loop spans 14 amino acids. The germline CDR1 and CDR2 sequences are LGHNA and YSLEER. The CDR3 DNA reads TGCGCCAGCAGCTTGGGGGCAGAGAATTCACCCCTCCACTTT. Translation gives CASSLGAENSPLHF.

The rearrangement joins TRBV5-1 to TRBJ2-2; 12 positions agree with TRBD2. This CDR3 contains 17 residues. V shed 4 bases and J 6 bases; nucleotides not matched to a gene: 10. Germline V CDR1 and CDR2: SGHRS, YFSETQ. The CDR3 region is CASSPRLAGAQAGELFF. For the CDR3, the DNA is TGCGCCAGCAGCCCCCGACTAGCGGGGGCCCAGGCCGGGGAGCTGTTTTTT. Full variable domain (remainder filled in from reference TRBV5-1 and TRBJ2-2): KAGVTQTPRYLIKTRGQQVTLSCSPISGHRSVSWYQQTPGQGLQFLFEYFSETQRNKGNFPGRFSGRQFSNSRSEMNVSTLELGDSALYLCASSPRLAGAQAGELFFGEGSRLTVL.

The chain carries TRBV7-9 and TRBJ1-2, with D perhaps TRBD1 (6 bases). Trimming removed 1 base at V and 4 bases at J, with 13 bases between. Germline CDR1 and CDR2: SEHNR and FQNEAQ (reference sequence). CDR3 length: 15 residues. This CDR3 reads CASSLGQGGRYGYTF. The CDR3 coding sequence is TGTGCCAGCAGCTTAGGGCAAGGGGGTCGCTATGGCTACACCTTC. Drawing the rest from reference TRBV7-9 and TRBJ1-2, the complete variable domain is DTGVSQNPRHKITKRGQNVTFRCDPISEHNRLYWYRQTLGQGPEFLTYFQNEAQLEKSRLLSDRFSAERPKGSFSTLEIQRTEQGDSAMYLCASSLGQGGRYGYTFGSGTRLTVV.

This clone was seen a single time. The V gene is TRBV7-2, the J gene TRBJ2-5; 9 nucleotides line up with TRBD2. Germline V lookup: CDR1 SGHTA, CDR2 FQGNSA. Unmatched junction bases numbered 8, after V lost 5 bases and J lost 4 bases. CDR3 length: 15 residues. The DNA for the CDR3 is TGTGCCAGCAGCCCATGGGGCGGGGGGGCAGAGACCCAGTACTTC. Residues: CASSPWGGGAETQYF.

The gene calls are TRBV11-2 and TRBJ1-5; 8 positions match TRBD1. CDR1 and CDR2 (germline): SGHAT, FQNNGV. The junction had 5 bases not matched to a gene; V was cut back by 5 bases and J by 2 bases. The CDR3 spans 15 residues. The CDR3 sequence: CASSEDRGGNQPQHF. CDR3 nucleotide sequence: TGTGCCAGCAGCGAAGACAGGGGAGGCAATCAGCCCCAGCATTTT.